The 16 T cell receptor beta chains below come from one sample, sequenced in a study of blood T cell repertoires in COVID-19. TCRdb's copy holds only in-frame clones and misses some; the assay was immunoSEQ multiplex PCR. The sample records fewer than 300,000 clones, about 87% being singletons. The specimen sequenced was peripheral blood. All receptors come from a woman aged 50 to 65 with COVID-19, enrolled during active disease.

J is TRBJ1-2 and V is TRBV19; D is uncertain. With 5 bases removed from V and 4 bases from J, the gap between germline ends came to 14 bases. The V gene's germline CDR1 is LNHDA and CDR2 SQIVND (reference sequence). CDR3 length: 14 residues. This CDR3 is CASSDAGGVYGYTF. In DNA form, the CDR3 reads TGTGCCAGTAGTGACGCCGGAGGAGTCTATGGCTACACCTTC.

The rearrangement links TRBV4-1 to TRBJ2-1; 11 bases map to TRBD2. The CDR3 is 17 amino acids. Trimming at V came to 0 bases and at J to 5 bases, leaving 6 bases not matched to a gene. Germline V gives CDR1 MGHRA, CDR2 YSYEKL. The chain's CDR3 is CASSQDKGTSGNNEQFF. CDR3 sequence (DNA): TGCGCCAGCAGCCAAGATAAGGGGACTAGCGGAAACAATGAGCAGTTCTTC.

This chain uses TRBV7-2 with TRBJ1-1; the match to TRBD1 covers 8 bases. The germline CDR1 and CDR2 sequences are SGHTA and FQGNSA. The CDR3 is 19 residues long. V was pared by 5 bases and J by 0 bases, with 17 bases of the junction left unmatched. Written as DNA, the CDR3 is TGTGCCAGCAGCCGTAAAATATTGGGACAGGTGGGGTTGAACACTGAAGCTTTCTTT. This encodes CASSRKILGQVGLNTEAFF. Combining the CDR3 with reference TRBV7-2 and TRBJ1-1 gives the whole variable domain GAGVSQSPSNKVTEKGKDVELRCDPISGHTALYWYRQSLGQGLEFLIYFQGNSAPDKSGLPSDRFSAERTGGSVSTLTIQRTQQEDSAVYLCASSRKILGQVGLNTEAFFGQGTRLTVV.

The V gene is TRBV19, the J gene TRBJ1-2; D not resolved. The CDR3 has 13 residues. Trimming stripped 3 bases from V and 0 bases from J, with 5 bases between. The germline gives CDR1 LNHDA, CDR2 SQIVND (reference sequence). The CDR3 region is CASSIQTNYGYTF. The CDR3 DNA reads as TGTGCCAGTAGTATCCAGACTAACTATGGCTACACCTTC.

The V gene is TRBV18, the J gene TRBJ1-5, with a tentative D call TRBD1 (6 bases). Trimming cost V 3 bases and J 5 bases, with 20 bases left between them. This CDR3 region has 17 residues. Germline V lookup: CDR1 KGHSH, CDR2 LQKENI. The CDR3 nucleotides read TGTGCCAGCTCACCCGGGCTGGGCAGGGGAATTGATCAGCCCCAGCATTTT. This encodes CASSPGLGRGIDQPQHF.

This clone occurred once. The CDR3 loop reads CASSATSGRAVEQFF. The DNA for the CDR3 is TGTGCCAGCAGCGCGACTAGCGGGAGGGCCGTTGAGCAGTTCTTC. The chain recombines TRBV9 with TRBJ2-1; 14 bases are shared with TRBD2. The CDR3 is made up of 15 amino acids. Germline-derived CDR1 and CDR2 are SGDLS and YYNGEE. Trimming at V came to 3 bases and at J to 9 bases, leaving 5 bases not matched to a gene. The variable domain in full, completed from reference TRBV9 and TRBJ2-1, reads DSGVTQTPKHLITATGQRVTLRCSPRSGDLSVYWYQQSLDQGLQFLIQYYNGEERAKGNILERFSAQQFPDLHSELNLSSLELGDSALYFCASSATSGRAVEQFFGPGTRLTVL.

The chain links TRBV3-1 (or the pseudogene TRBV3-2) to TRBJ2-5; TRBD2 is a possible D gene (7 bases). With 9 bases removed from V and 5 bases from J, the gap between germline ends came to 19 bases. The CDR3 covers 14 residues. The germline CDR1 and CDR2 sequences are LGHDT and YNNKEL (reference sequence). CDR3 nucleotide sequence: TGTGCCAGTGGGGGCGGGAGTGGCACGGAGACCCAGTACTTC. Amino acids: CASGGGSGTETQYF.

As DNA, the CDR3 is TGTGCCAGCAGGAGGCCAAACAATGAGCAGTTCTTC. Its protein product is CASRRPNNEQFF. This sequence joins TRBV6-5 and TRBJ2-1; D remains unclear. CDR3 length: 12 amino acids. The V and J ends lost 6 bases and 5 bases respectively, with 8 bases between them. Germline assignment: CDR1 MNHEY and CDR2 SVGAGI.

The J gene is TRBJ2-2, the V gene TRBV6-4; tentative D call: TRBD2 (6 bases). Trimming cost V 5 bases and J 4 bases, with 14 bases left between them. The CDR3 is made up of 15 amino acids. Germline loops: CDR1 MRHNA, CDR2 SNTAGT. CDR3 sequence (DNA): TGTGCCAGCAGTCGGGCGGGACCGGGCACCGGGGAGCTGTTTTTT. This gives the protein CASSRAGPGTGELFF.

The chain uses TRBV5-1 and TRBJ2-1, with unresolved D. V was clipped by 0 bases and J by 5 bases, with 6 bases between them. There are 13 residues in the CDR3. Per germline, CDR1 SGHRS and CDR2 YFSETQ. CDR3 sequence: CASSLALDNEQFF. Written as DNA, the CDR3 is TGCGCCAGCAGCTTGGCTCTAGACAATGAGCAGTTCTTC.

The chain has TRBV5-6 and TRBJ2-5; possible D gene TRBD1, 6 bases. Trimming shortened V by 3 bases and J by 1 base, and 10 bases separated the two germline ends. The CDR3 length is 14 residues. Germline CDR1 is SGHDT and CDR2 is YYEEEE. The CDR3 protein is CASSSGQPQETQYF. DNA of the CDR3: TGTGCCAGCAGCTCAGGACAGCCCCAAGAGACCCAGTACTTC.

The chain carries TRBV27 and TRBJ2-7, with a weak D call TRBD1 (6 bases). V was cut by 0 bases and J by 6 bases, with 15 bases left in between. From germline, CDR1 is MNHEY and CDR2 SMNVEV (reference sequence). The CDR3 is made up of 15 amino acids. The CDR3 spells CASSLSARGYLEQYF. The CDR3, as DNA: TGTGCCAGCAGTTTATCCGCCAGGGGTTATCTCGAGCAGTACTTC.

This clone appeared a single time. This chain connects TRBV11-2 to TRBJ2-7; 8 bases are shared with TRBD2. Per germline, CDR1 SGHAT and CDR2 FQNNGV. V was pared by 0 bases and J by 5 bases, with 12 bases of the junction left unmatched. The CDR3 is made up of 17 amino acids. CDR3 loop: CASSLDLTGGPRNEQYF. The CDR3 DNA is TGTGCCAGCAGCTTAGATCTGACGGGAGGGCCGAGGAACGAGCAGTACTTC.

The chain uses TRBV7-6 and TRBJ2-3; maybe TRBD2 (5 bases). The CDR3 is 15 amino acids. In germline, CDR1 is SGHVS, CDR2 FNYEAQ. V was cut by 5 bases and J by 2 bases, with 14 bases left in between. The CDR3 region is CASSPQPGITDTQYF. The CDR3 nucleotides read TGTGCCAGCAGCCCTCAACCGGGAATCACAGATACGCAGTATTTT.

The chain links TRBV3-1 (or the pseudogene TRBV3-2) to TRBJ2-3; 10 bases are shared with TRBD2. After removal of 0 bases from V and 2 bases from J, the junction contained 5 bases not matched to a gene. The CDR3 has 17 residues. Germline values: CDR1 LGHDT, CDR2 YNNKEL (reference sequence). CDR3 sequence (DNA): TGTGCCAGCAGCCAAGACCTACTAGCGGGGTCCACAGATACGCAGTATTTT. As protein: CASSQDLLAGSTDTQYF.

The chain uses TRBV5-1 and TRBJ1-5; TRBD1 aligns across 7 bases. Germline CDR1 SGHRS, CDR2 YFSETQ. The CDR3 spans 12 residues. With 4 bases clipped from V and 10 bases from J, the junction kept 5 bases outside the gene matches. CDR3 nucleotides: TGCGCCAGCAGCCGTGCAGGGGGACCCCAGCATTTT. It codes for CASSRAGGPQHF.